This T cell receptor (beta chain) is drawn from a study of blood T cell repertoires in COVID-19. Overall study context: Sample material is recorded as cDNA or gDNA derived from T cells, B-cell-depleted T cells, or PBMCs.

CDR3 length: 15 amino acids. The germline V and J ends were trimmed by 0 bases and 5 bases, with 14 bases remaining between them. Per the germline V gene, CDR1 is SGHAT and CDR2 is FQNNGV. This clone was seen a handful of times. Generated by immunoSEQ multiplex PCR, the TCRdb table keeps only in-frame clones and is missing some. This sample has about 170,000 clones, with roughly four fifths found just once. The material sequenced was peripheral blood. The chain couples TRBV11-2 to TRBJ2-7; tentatively, D is TRBD2 (6 bases). This receptor was taken from a woman of 80 years or more with COVID-19, enrolled during active disease. The CDR3 loop is CASSLDWRGGHEQYF. For the CDR3, the DNA is TGTGCCAGCAGCTTAGATTGGAGGGGAGGCCACGAGCAGTACTTC.